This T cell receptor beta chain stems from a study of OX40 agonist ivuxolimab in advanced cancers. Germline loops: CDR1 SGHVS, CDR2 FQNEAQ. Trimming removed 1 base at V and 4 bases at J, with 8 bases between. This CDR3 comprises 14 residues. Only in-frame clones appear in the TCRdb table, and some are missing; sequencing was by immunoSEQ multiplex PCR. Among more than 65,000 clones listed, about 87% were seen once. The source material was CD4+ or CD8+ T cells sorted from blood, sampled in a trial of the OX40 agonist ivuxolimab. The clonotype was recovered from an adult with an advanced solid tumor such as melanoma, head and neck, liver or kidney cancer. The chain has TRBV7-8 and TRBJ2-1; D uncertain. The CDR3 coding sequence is TGTGCCAGCAGCTTAGTTGACATTTACAATGAGCAGTTCTTC. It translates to CASSLVDIYNEQFF.